This T cell receptor beta chain was profiled in a study of blood T cell repertoires in COVID-19 (TCRdb year 2020). Context from the whole study: The collaborator samples originated in the United States, Italy and Spain and spanned the acute and convalescent phases of COVID-19. A de-identified subject ID, COVID-19 status, age in years and sex were almost always included in the sample metadata. Subjects who had been exposed to COVID-19, were actively infected with it, or had recovered from it provided the deeply sampled blood TCRbeta repertoires that made up the dataset. The repertoires were released in a freely available public database meant as a resource for research on the immune response to SARS-CoV-2. The samples were drawn from the first 160 participants of the ongoing ImmuneRACE study and from under 1,500 subjects provided by 6 global collaborators. The prospective study material was composed of cDNA or gDNA derived from T cells, B-cell-depleted T cells, or PBMCs. HLA class I and class II types, where available, came from metadata supplied by the sample provider rather than from assay-based typing. Findings and caveats that apply to the study as a whole: How much clinical and demographic metadata was included differed by source and by participant, and the metadata was provided uncurated.

Each collaborating institution followed its own protocols to collect whole blood in K2EDTA tubes. For TCRbeta analysis, collaborator samples were shipped as frozen whole blood, as isolated PBMCs, or as DNA extracted from either sample type. TCRbeta CDR3 regions were amplified from genomic DNA using the immunoSEQ Assay, a bias-controlled multiplex PCR. Per the original workflow: The number of nucleated cells in each sample was estimated by amplification of reference gene primers within the assay. To quantify the absolute abundance of each unique TCRbeta CDR3 rearrangement, sequence reads were collapsed and filtered. For each sample, productive Simpson clonality was calculated as the square root of Simpson's diversity index across productive rearrangements. As stored in TCRdb, this immuneACCESS dataset retains in-frame rearrangements with V and J assigned. A fraction of the clones does not appear; measured against another copy, unresolved V genes explain less than half of the discrepancy, and the remainder lacks a known reason. V and J calls plus clone size are reproduced from that table; the DNA served to infer D and trimming. For this sample the table gives around 90,000 clones, of which 87% were detected only once. The ten top clones hold roughly 15% of the sample.

With regard to this clone: Its cognate antigen has yet to be identified. Base qualities are not recorded, but no much larger clone differs from it by a single base.

The source material was peripheral blood. This sequence originates from a male donor with acute or convalescent COVID-19.

The bases read TGTGCCAGCAGCTTAGCCCTAGCCTCCTGGGAGACCCAGTACTTC. It specifies CASSLALASWETQYF. The rearrangement combines TRBV7-2 with TRBJ2-5; TRBD2 might be the D gene, on 5 matching bases. Measured from the cysteine to the phenylalanine, the CDR3 is 15 residues long. Only the CDR3 DNA is retained, 45 bases long and in frame from the first base. The junction shows trimming of 0 bases on V and 5 bases on J, plus 13 bases between the germline ends. As encoded in the germline V gene, CDR1 is SGHTA while CDR2 is FQGNSA.